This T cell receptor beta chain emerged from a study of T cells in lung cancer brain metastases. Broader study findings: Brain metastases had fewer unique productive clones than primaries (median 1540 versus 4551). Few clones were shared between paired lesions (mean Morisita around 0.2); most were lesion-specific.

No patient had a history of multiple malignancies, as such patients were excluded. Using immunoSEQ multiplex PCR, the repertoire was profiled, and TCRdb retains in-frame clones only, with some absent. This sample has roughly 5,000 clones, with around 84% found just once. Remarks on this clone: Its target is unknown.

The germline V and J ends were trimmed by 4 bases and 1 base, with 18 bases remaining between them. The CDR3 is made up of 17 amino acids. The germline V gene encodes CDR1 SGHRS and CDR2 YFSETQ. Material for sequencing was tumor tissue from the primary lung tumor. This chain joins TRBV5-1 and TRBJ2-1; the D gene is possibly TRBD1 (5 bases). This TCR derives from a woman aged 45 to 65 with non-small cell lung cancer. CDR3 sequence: CASSPQRPGQSYNEQFF. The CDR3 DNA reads TGCGCCAGCAGCCCTCAACGTCCCGGACAATCCTACAATGAGCAGTTCTTC.